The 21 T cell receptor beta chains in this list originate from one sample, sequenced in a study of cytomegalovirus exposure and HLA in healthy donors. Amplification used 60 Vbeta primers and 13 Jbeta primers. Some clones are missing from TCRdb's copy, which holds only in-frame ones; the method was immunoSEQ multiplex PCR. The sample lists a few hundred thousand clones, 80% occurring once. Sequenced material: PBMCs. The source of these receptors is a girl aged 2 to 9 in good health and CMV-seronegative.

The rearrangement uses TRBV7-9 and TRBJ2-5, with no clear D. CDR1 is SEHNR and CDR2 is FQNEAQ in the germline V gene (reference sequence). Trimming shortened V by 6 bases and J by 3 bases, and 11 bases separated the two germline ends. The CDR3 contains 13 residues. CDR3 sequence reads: CASSRTNKETQYF. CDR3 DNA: TGTGCCAGCAGTCGCACCAACAAAGAGACCCAGTACTTC.

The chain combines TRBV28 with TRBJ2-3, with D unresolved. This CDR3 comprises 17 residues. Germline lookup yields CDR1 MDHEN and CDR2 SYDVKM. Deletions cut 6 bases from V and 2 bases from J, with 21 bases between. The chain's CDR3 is CASRAAPSSRFTDTQYF. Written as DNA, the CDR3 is TGTGCCAGCAGAGCCGCCCCTAGTTCGCGGTTCACAGATACGCAGTATTTT.

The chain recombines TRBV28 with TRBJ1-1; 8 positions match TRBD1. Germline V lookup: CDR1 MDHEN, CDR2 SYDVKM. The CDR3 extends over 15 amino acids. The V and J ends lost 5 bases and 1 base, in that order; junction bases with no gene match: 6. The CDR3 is CASSAQGQGNTEAFF. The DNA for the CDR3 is TGTGCCAGCAGTGCCCAAGGACAGGGGAACACTGAAGCTTTCTTT.

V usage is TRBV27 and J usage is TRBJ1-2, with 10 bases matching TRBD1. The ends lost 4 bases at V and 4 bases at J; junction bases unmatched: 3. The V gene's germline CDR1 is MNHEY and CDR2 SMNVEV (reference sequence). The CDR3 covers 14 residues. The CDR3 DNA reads TGTGCCAGCAGTTGGGACAGGGGTGTCTATGGCTACACCTTC. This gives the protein CASSWDRGVYGYTF.

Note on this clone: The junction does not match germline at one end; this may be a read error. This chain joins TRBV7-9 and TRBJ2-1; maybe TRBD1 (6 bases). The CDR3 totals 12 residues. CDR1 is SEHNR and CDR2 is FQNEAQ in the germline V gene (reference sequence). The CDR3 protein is CSSSLTGNEQFF. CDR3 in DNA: TGTTCCAGCAGCTTGACAGGTAATGAGCAGTTCTTC.

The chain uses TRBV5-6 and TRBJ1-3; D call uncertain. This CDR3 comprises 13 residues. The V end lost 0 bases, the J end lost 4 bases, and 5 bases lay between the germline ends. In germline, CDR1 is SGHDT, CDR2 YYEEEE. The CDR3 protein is CASSLGRGNTIYF. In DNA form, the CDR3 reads TGTGCCAGCAGCTTGGGGCGGGGAAACACCATATATTTT.

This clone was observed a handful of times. The CDR3 loop is CASSVGGNTGELFF. The CDR3 DNA sequence: TGTGCCAGCAGCGTAGGAGGGAACACCGGGGAGCTGTTTTTT. The chain links TRBV9 to TRBJ2-2; D is undetermined. V lost 0 bases and J lost 1, with 4 bases in between. The length of the CDR3 is 14 residues. Looked up from germline, CDR1 is SGDLS and CDR2 is YYNGEE.

The CDR3 here is CASSMGSSDTQYF. CDR3 bases: TGTGCCAGTAGTATGGGGAGTTCAGATACGCAGTATTTT. The rearrangement joins TRBV19 to TRBJ2-3; weak D call: TRBD2 (5 bases). CDR3 length: 13 residues. V shed 3 bases and J shed 4 bases, with 8 bases lying between them. CDR1 and CDR2 (germline): LNHDA, SQIVND (reference sequence). Looking up the rest from reference TRBV19 and TRBJ2-3 gives the full variable domain: DGGITQSPKYLFRKEGQNVTLSCEQNLNHDAMYWYRQDPGQGLRLIYYSQIVNDFQKGDIAEGYSVSREKKESFPLTVTSAQKNPTAFYLCASSMGSSDTQYFGPGTRLTVL.

CDR3 in amino acids: CASRPRGGSYNEQFF. The CDR3, as DNA: TGTGCCAGCCGTCCCCGCGGGGGATCCTACAATGAGCAGTTCTTC. V usage is TRBV6-5 and J usage is TRBJ2-1, with 7 bases aligning to TRBD2. Germline assignment: CDR1 MNHEY and CDR2 SVGAGI. The V gene end was trimmed by 8 bases and the J gene end by 1 base; junction bases not matched to a gene: 8. The CDR3 covers 15 residues.

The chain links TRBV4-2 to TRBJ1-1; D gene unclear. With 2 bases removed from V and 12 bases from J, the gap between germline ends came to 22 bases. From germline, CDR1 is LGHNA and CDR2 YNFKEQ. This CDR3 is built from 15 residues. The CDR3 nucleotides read TGTGCCAGCAGCCAAACCACCCAGGCACGGCAGTTAACTTTCTTT. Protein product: CASSQTTQARQLTFF.

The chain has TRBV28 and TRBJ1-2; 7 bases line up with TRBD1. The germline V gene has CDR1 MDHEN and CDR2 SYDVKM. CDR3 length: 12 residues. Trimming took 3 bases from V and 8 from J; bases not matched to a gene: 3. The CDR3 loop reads CASSFGTAGYTF. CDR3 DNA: TGTGCCAGCAGTTTTGGGACAGCGGGCTACACCTTC.

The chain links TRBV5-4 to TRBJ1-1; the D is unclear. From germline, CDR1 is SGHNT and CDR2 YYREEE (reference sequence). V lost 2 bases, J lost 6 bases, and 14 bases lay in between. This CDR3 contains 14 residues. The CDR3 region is CASSFIHGFSEAFF. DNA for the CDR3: TGTGCCAGCAGCTTCATTCACGGGTTTTCTGAAGCTTTCTTT.

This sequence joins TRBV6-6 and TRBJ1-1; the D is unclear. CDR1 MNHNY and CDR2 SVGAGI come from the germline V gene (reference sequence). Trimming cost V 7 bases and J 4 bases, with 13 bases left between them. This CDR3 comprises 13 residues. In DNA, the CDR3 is TGTGCCAGCACCCTCGAGGGTCTCACTGAAGCTTTCTTT. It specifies CASTLEGLTEAFF.

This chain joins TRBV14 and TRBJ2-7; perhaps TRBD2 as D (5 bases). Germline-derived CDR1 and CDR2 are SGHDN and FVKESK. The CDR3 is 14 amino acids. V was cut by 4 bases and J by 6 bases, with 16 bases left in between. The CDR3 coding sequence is TGTGCCAGCAGCCTACAAGGTAACCGGGGCGAGCAGTACTTC. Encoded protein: CASSLQGNRGEQYF.

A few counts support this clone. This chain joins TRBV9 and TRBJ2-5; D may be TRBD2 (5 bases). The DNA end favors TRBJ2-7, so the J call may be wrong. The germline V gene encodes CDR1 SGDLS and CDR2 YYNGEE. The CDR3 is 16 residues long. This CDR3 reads CASSVDAGSATYEQYF. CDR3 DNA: TGTGCCAGCAGCGTTGACGCGGGCTCGGCCACCTACGAGCAGTACTTC.

The CDR3 sequence is CASSIIPVGAFF. The CDR3 DNA follows: TGTGCCAGCAGTATTATCCCCGTCGGAGCTTTCTTT. The chain has TRBV28 and TRBJ1-1, with D hard to call. Trimming removed 5 bases at V and 10 bases at J, with 14 bases between. The CDR3 loop spans 12 amino acids. Germline CDR1 MDHEN, CDR2 SYDVKM.

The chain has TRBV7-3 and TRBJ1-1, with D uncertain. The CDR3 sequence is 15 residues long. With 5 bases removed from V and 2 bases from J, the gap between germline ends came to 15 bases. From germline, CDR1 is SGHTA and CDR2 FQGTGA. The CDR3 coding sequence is TGTGCCAGCAGCCCCGCGGGCCGTCGTAACACTGAAGCTTTCTTT. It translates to CASSPAGRRNTEAFF.

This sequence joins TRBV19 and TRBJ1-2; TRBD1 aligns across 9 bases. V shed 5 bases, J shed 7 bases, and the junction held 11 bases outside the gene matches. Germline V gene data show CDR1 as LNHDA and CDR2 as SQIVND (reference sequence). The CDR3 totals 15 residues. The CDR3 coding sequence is TGTGCCAGTAGTCAGGACAGGGGCCTGTCTCCTGGCTACACCTTC. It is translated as CASSQDRGLSPGYTF.

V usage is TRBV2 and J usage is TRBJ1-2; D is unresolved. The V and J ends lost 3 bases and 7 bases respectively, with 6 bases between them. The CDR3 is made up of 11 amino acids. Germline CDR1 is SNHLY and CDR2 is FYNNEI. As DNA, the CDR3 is TGTGCCAGCAGTGATTTCTTTGGCTACACCTTC. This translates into CASSDFFGYTF.

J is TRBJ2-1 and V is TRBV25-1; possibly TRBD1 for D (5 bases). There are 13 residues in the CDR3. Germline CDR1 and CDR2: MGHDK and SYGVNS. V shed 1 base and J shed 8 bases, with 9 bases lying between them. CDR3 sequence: CASSELGVHEQFF. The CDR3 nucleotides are TGTGCCAGCAGTGAATTAGGGGTCCATGAGCAGTTCTTC. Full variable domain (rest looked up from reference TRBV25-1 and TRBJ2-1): EADIYQTPRYLVIGTGKKITLECSQTMGHDKMYWYQQDPGMELHLIHYSYGVNSTEKGDLSSESTVSRIRTEHFPLTLESARPSHTSQYLCASSELGVHEQFFGPGTRLTVL.

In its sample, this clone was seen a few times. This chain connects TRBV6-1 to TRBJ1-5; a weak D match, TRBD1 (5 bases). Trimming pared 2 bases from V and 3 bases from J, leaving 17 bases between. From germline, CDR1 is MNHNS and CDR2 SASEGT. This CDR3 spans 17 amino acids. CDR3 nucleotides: TGTGCCAGCAGTGAACGTGGAGGGGCCCCTTCCAATCAGCCCCAGCATTTT. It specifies CASSERGGAPSNQPQHF.